One sample yielded the 8 T cell receptor beta chains listed below, sequenced in a study of blood T cell repertoires in COVID-19. TCRdb keeps only in-frame clones here, not all; method: immunoSEQ multiplex PCR. Here the sample spans 140,000 to 150,000 clones, approximately 87% being singletons. The sequencing input was PBMCs or T cells enriched from blood (not recorded which). The receptors shown here come from a man in his fifties or sixties who had recovered from COVID-19.

The rearrangement uses TRBV24-1 and TRBJ2-1, with TRBD2 matching over 11 bases. Germline assignment: CDR1 KGHDR and CDR2 SFDVKD. This CDR3 is built from 17 residues. J lost 8 bases, V lost 2 bases, and 10 bases had no gene match. In DNA form, the CDR3 reads TGTGCCACCAGTGATTCATCCAGGACTAGCGGGCTCTATGAGCAGTTCTTC. Amino acids: CATSDSSRTSGLYEQFF.

V usage is TRBV28 and J usage is TRBJ1-5, with 12 bases aligning to TRBD1. J lost 1 base, V lost 3 bases, and 1 base had no gene match. The CDR3 is made up of 16 amino acids. From germline, CDR1 is MDHEN and CDR2 SYDVKM. CDR3 DNA: TGTGCCAGCAGTTTGGGACAGGGGGCAAGCAATCAGCCCCAGCATTTT. Translation gives CASSLGQGASNQPQHF.

This clone was detected once. The chain employs TRBV6-1 and TRBJ2-7; D uncertain. Germline V gives CDR1 MNHNS, CDR2 SASEGT. The CDR3 consists of 13 residues. Trimming shortened V by 0 bases and J by 12 bases, and 15 bases separated the two germline ends. Here the CDR3 reads CASSEAGPLDPYF. CDR3 DNA sequence: TGTGCCAGCAGTGAAGCGGGCCCTTTAGACCCGTACTTC.

The chain has TRBV7-2 and TRBJ2-7, with 7 positions matching TRBD1. The ends lost 2 bases at V and 3 bases at J; junction bases unmatched: 4. CDR1 SGHTA and CDR2 FQGNSA come from the germline V gene. The CDR3 length is 14 residues. The CDR3 DNA is TGTGCCAGCAGCTTACTGGGGACAGTCTACGAGCAGTACTTC. Translating gives CASSLLGTVYEQYF.

The chain employs TRBV5-8 and TRBJ2-7; 7 bases are a match to TRBD1. This CDR3 contains 14 residues. Trimming removed 4 bases from V and 5 bases from J; junction bases left unmatched: 9. CDR1 is SGHTS and CDR2 is YDEGEE in the germline V gene. This CDR3 reads CASSAGTALNEQYF. CDR3 coding DNA: TGTGCCAGCAGCGCCGGGACAGCCCTTAACGAGCAGTACTTC.

The chain is built from TRBV3-1 (or the pseudogene TRBV3-2) and TRBJ2-5; TRBD1 matches 10 bases. V was pared by 4 bases and J by 4 bases, with 6 bases of the junction left unmatched. The CDR3 length is 15 residues. The germline gives CDR1 LGHDT, CDR2 YNNKEL (reference sequence). For the CDR3, the DNA is TGTGCCAGCAGCCCCCGGGGACAGGGGTCAGAGACCCAGTACTTC. Protein sequence: CASSPRGQGSETQYF.

This chain links TRBV30 with TRBJ2-1, with D hard to call. Germline CDR1 GTSNPN, CDR2 SVGIG (reference sequence). There are 13 residues in the CDR3. Trimming stripped 4 bases from V and 0 bases from J, with 7 bases between. The CDR3 DNA reads as TGTGCCTGGAAGCCGAACTCCTACAATGAGCAGTTCTTC. Translation: CAWKPNSYNEQFF.

The chain uses TRBV10-3 and TRBJ1-1; D uncertain. The length of the CDR3 is 11 residues. The germline V gene encodes CDR1 ENHRY and CDR2 SYGVKD. Trimming stripped 4 bases from V and 7 bases from J, with 7 bases between. The CDR3 reads CAISASGEAFF. The CDR3 DNA sequence: TGTGCCATCAGTGCAAGCGGTGAAGCTTTCTTT.